This T cell receptor beta chain was captured in a study of cytomegalovirus exposure and HLA in healthy donors. Use of 60 Vbeta and 13 Jbeta primers characterized the PCR. The method was immunoSEQ multiplex PCR; TCRdb's version includes in-frame clones alone and lacks a portion of them. This sample has roughly 110,000 clones; 77% occur once, and the top ten carry approximately 11%. This CDR3 has 12 amino acids. Germline loops: CDR1 SGHRS, CDR2 YFSETQ. With 7 bases removed from V and 2 bases from J, the gap between germline ends came to 6 bases. The TCR originated in a man between 35 and 55 years old in good health and CMV-seropositive. The sample was PBMCs. The chain is built from TRBV5-1 and TRBJ1-4; weak D call: TRBD1 (6 bases). CDR3 sequence reads: CASGQTNEKLFF. CDR3 nucleotides: TGCGCCAGCGGACAGACTAATGAAAAACTGTTTTTT.